Below, 21 T cell receptor beta chains from the same sample are listed, as sequenced in a study of T cell responses to AZD1222 COVID-19 vaccine. Clones were read by immunoSEQ multiplex PCR, and TCRdb kept only the in-frame ones, dropping some. The data hold tens of thousands of clones, with over 75% observed a single time. The input for sequencing was peripheral blood, taken 28 days after the second AZD1222 dose. These receptors all stem from an adult who received the AZD1222 COVID-19 vaccine.

V is TRBV7-9 and J is TRBJ1-4; D ambiguous. Germline V gives CDR1 SEHNR, CDR2 FQNEAQ (reference sequence). The V and J ends lost 0 bases and 8 bases respectively, with 10 bases between them. There are 14 residues in the CDR3. The CDR3 nucleotides read TGTGCCAGCAGCTTAGCGCTTGGCCCAGAAAAACTGTTTTTT. This translates into CASSLALGPEKLFF.

The chain joins TRBV12-3 or TRBV12-4 to TRBJ1-2; D uncertain. Deletions cut 6 bases from V and 2 bases from J, with 7 bases between. This CDR3 has 12 residues. Here the CDR3 DNA reads TGTGCCAGCAGAGGTAAAAACTATGGCTACACCTTC. Translated: CASRGKNYGYTF.

The chain couples TRBV7-2 to TRBJ2-7; D call uncertain. The CDR3 sequence is 14 residues long. Germline CDR1 reads SGHTA; CDR2 reads FQGNSA. Trimming took 5 bases from V and 3 from J, leaving 14 bases between them. The CDR3 is CASSNQVAVYEQYF. DNA of the CDR3: TGTGCCAGCAGCAACCAAGTCGCAGTCTACGAGCAGTACTTC.

The CDR3 region is CASSPQQGNTGELFF. CDR3 sequence (DNA): TGCGCCAGCAGCCCCCAACAGGGGAACACCGGGGAGCTGTTTTTT. The chain is built from TRBV5-1 and TRBJ2-2; TRBD1 might be the D (6 bases). CDR3 size: 15 residues. V lost 4 bases, J lost 1 base, and 11 bases lay in between. Germline V gives CDR1 SGHRS, CDR2 YFSETQ. The variable domain in full, with the rest retrieved from reference TRBV5-1 and TRBJ2-2, is KAGVTQTPRYLIKTRGQQVTLSCSPISGHRSVSWYQQTPGQGLQFLFEYFSETQRNKGNFPGRFSGRQFSNSRSEMNVSTLELGDSALYLCASSPQQGNTGELFFGEGSRLTVL.

In DNA, the CDR3 is TGCGCCAGCAGTAGAGAAGGGACAGCGAATTCACCCCTCCACTTT. This codes for CASSREGTANSPLHF. The chain employs TRBV5-1 and TRBJ1-6; 7 bases line up with TRBD1. Germline V CDR1 and CDR2: SGHRS, YFSETQ. This CDR3 spans 15 amino acids. After removal of 5 bases from V and 7 bases from J, the junction contained 9 bases not matched to a gene. Full variable domain (rest looked up from reference TRBV5-1 and TRBJ1-6): KAGVTQTPRYLIKTRGQQVTLSCSPISGHRSVSWYQQTPGQGLQFLFEYFSETQRNKGNFPGRFSGRQFSNSRSEMNVSTLELGDSALYLCASSREGTANSPLHFGNGTRLTVT.

This clone was seen a handful of times. The rearrangement uses TRBV6-4 and TRBJ2-7; the D gene could be TRBD1 or TRBD2 (5 bases each). The CDR3 sequence is 15 residues long. Trimming pared 7 bases from V and 1 base from J, leaving 17 bases between. Germline V lookup: CDR1 MRHNA, CDR2 SNTAGT. CDR3 sequence: CASKNRDGPSYEQYF. DNA for the CDR3: TGTGCCAGCAAGAACCGGGACGGACCTTCCTACGAGCAGTACTTC.

The chain combines TRBV12-3 or TRBV12-4 with TRBJ2-1; D is uncertain. The V gene lost 8 bases and the J gene lost 0 bases, with 8 bases spanning the gap. This CDR3 spans 13 amino acids. CDR3 in amino acids: CASGISSYNEQFF. The CDR3 DNA is TGTGCCAGCGGAATTAGCTCCTACAATGAGCAGTTCTTC.

The rearrangement links TRBV10-3 to TRBJ2-1, with 7 nucleotides matching TRBD1. CDR1 and CDR2 from the germline V gene are ENHRY and SYGVKD. The J segment lost 5 bases and the V segment lost 10 bases, leaving 5 bases of the junction unmatched. The CDR3 extends over 12 amino acids. CDR3 DNA: TGTGCCACTACAGGGGAGCACAATGAGCAGTTCTTC. It specifies CATTGEHNEQFF.

The rearrangement links TRBV7-6 to TRBJ2-3, with D maybe TRBD1 (6 bases). The germline CDR1 and CDR2 sequences are SGHVS and FNYEAQ. V lost 5 bases and J lost 3, with 18 bases in between. The CDR3 totals 16 residues. Here the CDR3 reads CASSISAGVSTDTQYF. CDR3 sequence (DNA): TGTGCCAGCAGCATAAGTGCAGGGGTTTCGACAGATACGCAGTATTTT.

The rearrangement links TRBV4-3 to TRBJ2-7, with 11 nucleotides matching TRBD1. Germline V gene sequence: CDR1 LGHNA, CDR2 YSLEER. The length of the CDR3 is 15 residues. The V and J ends lost 3 bases and 4 bases, in that order; junction bases with no gene match: 5. The CDR3 protein is CASSHSGTGGYEQYF. CDR3 nucleotide sequence: TGCGCCAGCAGCCACTCCGGGACAGGGGGTTACGAGCAGTACTTC.

The CDR3 DNA sequence: TGTGCTAGTGGTTTGGACTCCGAAGAGACCCAGTACTTC. Translated: CASGLDSEETQYF. The chain links TRBV12-5 to TRBJ2-5; no clear D. Germline assignment: CDR1 LGHNT and CDR2 FRNRAP. Trimming took 1 base from V and 3 from J, leaving 6 bases between them. This CDR3 comprises 13 residues.

The chain joins TRBV7-3 to TRBJ2-1; TRBD2 aligns across 12 bases. The germline gives CDR1 SGHTA, CDR2 FQGTGA. CDR3 size: 15 residues. The trim removed 5 bases at V and 4 bases at J, leaving 3 bases unmatched. CDR3 coding DNA: TGTGCCAGCAGCCGGACTAGCGGGGAGTACAATGAGCAGTTCTTC. It codes for CASSRTSGEYNEQFF. Full variable domain (rest looked up from reference TRBV7-3 and TRBJ2-1): GAGVSQTPSNKVTEKGKYVELRCDPISGHTALYWYRQSLGQGPEFLIYFQGTGAADDSGLPNDRFFAVRPEGSVSTLKIQRTERGDSAVYLCASSRTSGEYNEQFFGPGTRLTVL.

The chain recombines TRBV30 with TRBJ1-1; weak D call: TRBD1 (5 bases). The CDR3 spans 14 residues. Trimming stripped 3 bases from V and 1 base from J, with 12 bases between. Germline V gene data show CDR1 as GTSNPN and CDR2 as SVGIG (reference sequence). The CDR3 reads CAWRGEQPNTEAFF. In DNA form, the CDR3 reads TGTGCCTGGAGGGGGGAACAGCCGAACACTGAAGCTTTCTTT.

The chain uses TRBV6-5 and TRBJ1-3, with D unclear. CDR1 and CDR2 from the germline V gene are MNHEY and SVGAGI. The CDR3 sequence is 14 residues long. Between the trimmed V and J ends, which lost 6 bases and 3 bases, there was a span of 12 bases. CDR3 loop: CASSPGRSGNTIYF. CDR3 DNA sequence: TGTGCCAGCAGCCCCGGGCGAAGTGGAAACACCATATATTTT.

The chain is built from TRBV15 and TRBJ2-1; 8 nucleotides agree with TRBD2. After removal of 5 bases from V and 1 base from J, the junction contained 4 bases not matched to a gene. The CDR3 covers 15 residues. The germline gives CDR1 LNHNV, CDR2 YYDKDF (reference sequence). The chain's CDR3 is CATSRAGGSYNEQFF. Written as DNA, the CDR3 is TGTGCCACCAGCCGGGCGGGGGGTTCCTACAATGAGCAGTTCTTC.

This chain uses TRBV5-1 with TRBJ1-4, with D possibly being TRBD1 (5 bases). CDR1 SGHRS and CDR2 YFSETQ come from the germline V gene. CDR3 length: 17 residues. V dropped 6 bases and J dropped 7 bases, with 25 bases sitting between them. CDR3 in amino acids: CASTPRTIRTGGEKLFF. The DNA for the CDR3 is TGCGCCAGCACCCCGCGTACGATCCGGACGGGGGGTGAAAAACTGTTTTTT.

V gene TRBV7-9 combines with J gene TRBJ1-2; D call uncertain. Per the germline V gene, CDR1 is SEHNR and CDR2 is FQNEAQ (reference sequence). The CDR3 is 13 residues long. Trimming removed 4 bases from V and 8 bases from J, with 14 bases in between. The CDR3 region is CASSSGAGRGYTF. In DNA, the CDR3 is TGTGCCAGCAGCTCAGGCGCCGGGAGAGGCTACACCTTC.

V gene TRBV7-9 combines with J gene TRBJ1-3; D unclear. Trimming took 5 bases from V and 0 from J, leaving 14 bases between them. CDR3 length: 16 amino acids. Looked up from germline, CDR1 is SEHNR and CDR2 is FQNEAQ (reference sequence). The CDR3 loop is CASSPPGQSSGNTIYF. The CDR3, as DNA: TGTGCCAGCAGCCCCCCCGGGCAGAGCTCTGGAAACACCATATATTTT.

The CDR3: CASRLQGAGELFF. The CDR3 nucleotides read TGTGCCAGCAGGCTACAGGGCGCCGGGGAGCTGTTTTTT. V and J are TRBV12-3 or TRBV12-4 and TRBJ2-2; the D gene is possibly TRBD1 (6 bases). The CDR3 spans 13 residues. V lost 6 bases and J 6 bases, leaving 11 bases between the germline ends.

The chain employs TRBV2 and TRBJ1-2, with TRBD1 matching 9 bases. V was pared by 2 bases and J by 7 bases, with 5 bases of the junction left unmatched. Germline V gene lookup returns CDR1 SNHLY and CDR2 FYNNEI. CDR3 length: 14 residues. CDR3 DNA: TGTGCCAGCAGTGAAATGGACAGGGGAGGTGGCTACACCTTC. Protein: CASSEMDRGGGYTF.

This chain uses TRBV28 with TRBJ2-3, with D perhaps TRBD1 or TRBD2 (5 bases each). CDR1 is MDHEN, CDR2 SYDVKM, per germline. The CDR3 spans 14 residues. V was cut by 4 bases and J by 7 bases, with 15 bases left in between. CDR3 nucleotide sequence: TGTGCCAGCAGTTCGACCCGGGACCTCAATACGCAGTATTTT. Encoded protein: CASSSTRDLNTQYF.